The present entry profiles one TCR beta chain with its context. The record originates from a study of blood T cells in healthy people across ages. The CDR3 has 17 residues. V was pared by 1 base and J by 4 bases, with 19 bases between. Germline V gives CDR1 SGHAT, CDR2 FQNNGV. Alongside a J-beta primer mix, a sample-barcoded 5' primer served in a second PCR lasting about 6 to 12 cycles. From the 5' RACE reads, TCRdb called clonotypes with MiXCR, one entry per CDR3 protein. The sample contains some 800,000 distinct CDR3 sequences, 44% of which appear only once. Sequenced sample: blood. This clonotype was sampled from a man aged 60-69 years in good health. The rearrangement uses TRBV11-2 and TRBJ1-2; perhaps TRBD1 as D (5 bases). The chain's CDR3 is CASSLVPPGARGYGYTF. CDR3 in DNA: TGTGCCAGCAGCTTAGTCCCCCCAGGCGCTAGGGGCTATGGCTACACCTTC.